The clone carrying this TCR beta chain showed up just once. The antigen is undetermined. On the basis of clinical symptoms, serum thyroxine and TRAb, thyroid ultrasound and orbital computed tomography, diagnoses were made. RNA transcripts provided the source from which TCR beta CDR3 regions were amplified. Using the HTBI primer set, a first-round RT-PCR was run on the TCR CDR3. TCRdb re-analysed the multiplex PCR reads in MiXCR, keeping a single row per CDR3 protein. The sample records about 290,000 distinct CDR3 sequences, approximately 12% being singletons. These data are taken from a study of T cells in Graves' hyperthyroidism and ophthalmopathy. The V end was cut by 2 bases, the J end by 13 bases, with 9 bases between. CDR1 and CDR2 (germline): LNHDA, SQIVND (reference sequence). This CDR3 is built from 12 residues. The study's findings and limits: Ophthalmopathy, which appeared later, was predicted by the model a median about 5.9 months before onset.

What was sequenced was blood. The sequence was obtained from a woman younger than 45 with Graves' hyperthyroidism that later progressed to Graves' ophthalmopathy. The chain combines TRBV19 with TRBJ2-6; D not resolved. In DNA, the CDR3 is TGTGCCAGTAGTATAACCGTCGGGGTCCTGACTTTC. This codes for CASSITVGVLTF. Combining the CDR3 with reference TRBV19 and TRBJ2-6 gives the whole variable domain DGGITQSPKYLFRKEGQNVTLSCEQNLNHDAMYWYRQDPGQGLRLIYYSQIVNDFQKGDIAEGYSVSREKKESFPLTVTSAQKNPTAFYLCASSITVGVLTFGAGSRLTVL.